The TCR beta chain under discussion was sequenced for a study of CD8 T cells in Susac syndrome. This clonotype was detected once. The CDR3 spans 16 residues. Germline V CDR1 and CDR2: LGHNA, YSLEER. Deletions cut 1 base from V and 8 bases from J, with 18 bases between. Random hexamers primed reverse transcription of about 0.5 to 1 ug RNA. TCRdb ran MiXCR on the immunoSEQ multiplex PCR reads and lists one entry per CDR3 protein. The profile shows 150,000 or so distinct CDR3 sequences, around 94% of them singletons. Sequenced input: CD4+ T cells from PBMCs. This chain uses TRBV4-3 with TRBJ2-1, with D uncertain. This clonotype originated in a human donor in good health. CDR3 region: CASSQAHTAGIHEQFF. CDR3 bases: TGCGCCAGCAGCCAAGCCCACACCGCCGGTATCCATGAGCAGTTCTTC.